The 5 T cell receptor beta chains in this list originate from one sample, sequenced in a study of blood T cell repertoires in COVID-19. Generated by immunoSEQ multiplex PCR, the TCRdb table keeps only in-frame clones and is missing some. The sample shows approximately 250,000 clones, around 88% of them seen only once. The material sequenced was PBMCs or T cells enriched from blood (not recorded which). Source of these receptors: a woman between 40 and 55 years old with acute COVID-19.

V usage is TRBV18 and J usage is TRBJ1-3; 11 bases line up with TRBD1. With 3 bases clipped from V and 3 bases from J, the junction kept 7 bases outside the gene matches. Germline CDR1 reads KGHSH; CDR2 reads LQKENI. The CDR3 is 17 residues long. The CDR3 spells CASSPTGTGGFGNTIYF. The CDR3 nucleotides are TGTGCCAGCTCACCCACCGGGACAGGGGGATTTGGAAACACCATATATTTT.

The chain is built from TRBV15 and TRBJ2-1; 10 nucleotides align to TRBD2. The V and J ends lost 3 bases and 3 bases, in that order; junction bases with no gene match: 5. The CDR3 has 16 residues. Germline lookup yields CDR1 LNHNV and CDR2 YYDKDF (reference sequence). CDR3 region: CATSSPSGSSYNEQFF. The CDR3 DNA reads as TGTGCCACCAGCAGCCCTAGCGGGAGTAGCTACAATGAGCAGTTCTTC.

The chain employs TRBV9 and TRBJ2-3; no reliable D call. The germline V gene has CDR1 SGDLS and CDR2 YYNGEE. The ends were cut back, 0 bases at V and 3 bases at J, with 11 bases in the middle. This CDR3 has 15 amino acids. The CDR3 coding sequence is TGTGCCAGCAGCGTAGCTGGCGGAGTTACAGATACGCAGTATTTT. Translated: CASSVAGGVTDTQYF.

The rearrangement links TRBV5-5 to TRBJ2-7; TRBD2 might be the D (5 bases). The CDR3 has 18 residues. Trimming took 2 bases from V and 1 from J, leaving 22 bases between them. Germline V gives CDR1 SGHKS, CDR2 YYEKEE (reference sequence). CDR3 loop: CASSFPSESVRESYEQYF. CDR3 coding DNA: TGTGCCAGCAGCTTTCCCTCCGAATCAGTGAGGGAGTCCTACGAGCAGTACTTC.

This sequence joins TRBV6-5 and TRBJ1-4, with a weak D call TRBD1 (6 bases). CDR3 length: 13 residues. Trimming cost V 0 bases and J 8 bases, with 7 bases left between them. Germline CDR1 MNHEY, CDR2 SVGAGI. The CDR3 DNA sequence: TGTGCCAGCAGTTACTCGAGGGGGGAAAAACTGTTTTTT. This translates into CASSYSRGEKLFF.